A selection of T cell receptor beta chains follows, all from one sample in a study of shared clonotypes between healthy human individuals. Clones were sequenced by immunoSEQ multiplex PCR, and TCRdb holds only the in-frame ones, with some missing. The table records around 690,000 clones, 90% of them present only once. Sequencing input: memory CD8+ T cells from PBMCs. These receptors all come from a man between 18 and 35 years old in good health. Some clones in this sample may be carry-over from other donors' samples. The CDR3 runs from the conserved cysteine through the conserved F or W. A D gene is named only where the DNA matches it firmly. Where a row states a size, it is once, few, many or the class of an expanded clone; other rows omit it.

clone_size	d_call	v_call	j_call	cdr3_aa	cdr3_nt
-	TRBD2	TRBV9	TRBJ2-5	CASSGRSGGETQYF	TGTGCCAGCTCGGGACGAAGCGGGGGAGAGACCCAGTACTTC
-	-	TRBV30	TRBJ1-1	CAGWEDTEAFF	TGTGCCGGCTGGGAGGACACTGAAGCTTTCTTT
-	TRBD2	TRBV5-4	TRBJ2-2	CASSILAGGERGTGELFF	TGTGCCAGCAGCATACTAGCGGGAGGTGAAAGGGGTACCGGGGAGCTGTTTTTT
few	TRBD1	TRBV30	TRBJ2-5	CAWSVRNRGRETQYF	TGTGCCTGGAGTGTACGCAACAGGGGGCGAGAGACCCAGTACTTC
-	-	TRBV15	TRBJ2-1	CATSGRGQGWSNEQFF	TGTGCCACCAGCGGGCGGGGGCAGGGGTGGTCCAATGAGCAGTTCTTC
-	-	TRBV13	TRBJ2-7	CASSSWGAMGDEQYF	TGTGCCAGCAGCTCTTGGGGCGCTATGGGCGACGAGCAGTACTTC
-	-	TRBV7-9	TRBJ1-1	CASSFSGVGVTFF	TGTGCCAGCAGCTTTTCTGGGGTCGGGGTGACTTTCTTT
-	-	TRBV28	TRBJ2-3	CASWDWQGTDTQYF	TGTGCCAGCTGGGACTGGCAGGGCACAGATACGCAGTATTTT
once	-	TRBV10-3	TRBJ2-3	CAISGTRGTDTQYF	TGTGCCATCAGTGGGACCCGGGGCACAGATACGCAGTATTTT
-	-	TRBV7-2	TRBJ2-1	CASSLALGGLNEQFF	TGTGCCAGCAGCTTAGCGTTAGGAGGTCTAAATGAGCAGTTCTTC
-	-	TRBV27	TRBJ2-1	CATVTAYNEQFF	TGTGCCACCGTGACAGCCTACAATGAGCAGTTCTTC
-	TRBD1	TRBV7-8	TRBJ2-7	CASSPGTGRGEQYF	TGTGCCAGCAGCCCGGGGACAGGGAGAGGCGAGCAGTACTTC
-	-	TRBV28	TRBJ1-4	CASSSLDRWEKLFF	TGTGCCAGCAGTTCACTAGACAGGTGGGAAAAACTGTTTTTT
-	-	TRBV27	TRBJ1-5	CASRAGVVGNQPQHF	TGTGCCAGCAGGGCAGGGGTGGTAGGCAATCAGCCCCAGCATTTT
once	-	TRBV6-5	TRBJ2-7	CASLTAGPPYEQYF	TGTGCCAGCCTGACAGCAGGGCCGCCCTACGAGCAGTACTTC
-	TRBD1	TRBV4-3	TRBJ1-1	CASSPSGTGGKAFF	TGCGCCAGCAGCCCATCCGGGACAGGGGGGAAAGCTTTCTTT
once	-	TRBV4-1	TRBJ2-2	CASSQDSIPRGTGELFF	TGCGCCAGCAGCCAAGATAGCATCCCTAGGGGCACCGGGGAGCTGTTTTTT
once	-	TRBV5-1	TRBJ1-1	CASSLGGLNTEAFF	TGCGCCAGCAGCTTGGGGGGATTGAACACTGAAGCTTTCTTT
-	TRBD2	TRBV19	TRBJ2-3	CASSTRLAGDTQYF	TGTGCCAGTAGTACCCGACTAGCGGGAGATACGCAGTATTTT
few	TRBD1	TRBV2	TRBJ1-5	CASRADRGSNQPQHF	TGTGCCAGCAGGGCGGACAGGGGTAGCAATCAGCCCCAGCATTTT
once	-	TRBV21-1	TRBJ2-7	CASSVYTGTGSYEQYF	TGTGCCAGCAGCGTTTATACCGGGACAGGATCCTACGAGCAGTACTTC
-	TRBD2	TRBV7-8	TRBJ2-1	CASSTGLADEQFF	TGTGCCAGCAGCACCGGACTAGCCGATGAGCAGTTCTTC
once	-	TRBV9	TRBJ2-1	CASSVEPPSLNEQFF	TGTGCCAGCAGCGTAGAGCCCCCGAGTTTAAATGAGCAGTTCTTC
-	TRBD1	TRBV10-3	TRBJ2-3	CAIRVPGQRLSTDTQYF	TGTGCCATCAGGGTCCCGGGACAGAGACTGAGCACAGATACGCAGTATTTT